This is a list of T cell receptor beta chains from one sample in a study of identical twins. TCRdb analysed the 5' RACE reads with MiXCR anew, one entry per CDR3 protein. The repertoire has about 570,000 distinct CDR3 sequences, 9.6% of them found once; the top ten carry more than 2.5%. The same sample was also studied in work on yellow fever vaccine responses in identical twins.

The sequenced sample was PBMCs. The receptors shown here come from a woman younger than 35 in good health. Each CDR3 is given with its conserved first and last residue. The D gene is left open where the match is weak. Not every row has a clone size; where given, it reads once, few, many or a size class.

>TRBJ2-2|TRBV29-1|few|TRBD2
CSVVAGDTGELFF
TGCAGCGTTGTAGCGGGAGATACCGGGGAGCTGTTTTTT
>TRBJ1-1|TRBV11-2|many|NA
CASIRGGARRANTEAFF
TGCGCCAGTATTCGCGGGGGGGCGCGCCGGGCGAACACTGAAGCTTTCTTT
>TRBJ2-2|TRBV5-1|few|NA
CASNPIRGPNTGELFF
TGCGCCAGCAACCCAATCCGGGGACCGAACACCGGGGAGCTGTTTTTT
>TRBJ2-1|TRBV7-9|few|TRBD2
CASSPLAGAYYNEQFF
TGTGCCAGCAGCCCGTTAGCGGGGGCTTACTACAATGAGCAGTTCTTC
>TRBJ2-3|TRBV6-2/TRBV6-3|NA|NA
CASRTSPDTQYF
TGTGCCAGCAGAACTAGTCCAGATACGCAGTATTTT
>TRBJ2-7|TRBV6-1|many|TRBD2
CATRRTKGLAGGSYEQYF
TGTGCCACCCGCCGCACCAAAGGCCTAGCGGGAGGATCTTACGAGCAGTACTTC
>TRBJ2-5|TRBV4-3|NA|TRBD1
CASSQDPPGGIQTQYF
TGCGCCAGCAGCCAAGATCCCCCAGGGGGCATACAGACCCAGTACTTC
>TRBJ2-3|TRBV10-3|NA|TRBD2
CAIYPGGRALSTDTQYF
TGTGCCATCTACCCGGGCGGGAGGGCCTTATCCACAGATACGCAGTATTTT
>TRBJ2-7|TRBV6-5|many|NA
CASSYLGEDEQYF
TGTGCCAGCAGTTACTTAGGGGAGGACGAGCAGTACTTC
>TRBJ2-1|TRBV29-1|few|TRBD2
CSTGLAGNHNEQFF
TGCAGCACAGGACTAGCGGGGAACCACAATGAGCAGTTCTTC
>TRBJ1-4|TRBV20-1|NA|NA
CSAREGGVGEKLFF
TGCAGTGCTAGAGAGGGAGGGGTTGGGGAAAAACTGTTTTTT
>TRBJ1-5|TRBV15|NA|NA
CATSRETNQPQHF
TGTGCCACCAGCAGAGAGACCAATCAGCCCCAGCATTTT
>TRBJ2-3|TRBV4-3|many|TRBD2
CASSQDPAGGPTDTQYF
TGCGCCAGCAGCCAAGATCCGGCGGGAGGGCCGACAGATACGCAGTATTTT
>TRBJ2-2|TRBV3-1|few|TRBD1
CASSRRKTGGWTGELFF
TGTGCCAGCAGCCGAAGGAAGACAGGGGGTTGGACCGGGGAGCTGTTTTTT
>TRBJ2-7|TRBV5-1|few|TRBD1
CASSFPRTGGSYEQYF
TGCGCCAGCAGCTTTCCCCGGACAGGGGGCTCCTACGAGCAGTACTTC
>TRBJ2-3|TRBV20-1|NA|TRBD2
CSARVAGGDTQYF
TGCAGTGCTAGAGTAGCGGGGGGAGATACGCAGTATTTT
>TRBJ2-2|TRBV2|NA|NA
CTAGSTAGELFF
TGTACTGCGGGTAGTACGGCCGGGGAGCTGTTTTTT
>TRBJ1-3|TRBV18|NA|TRBD1
CASSPGATGAGNTIYF
TGTGCCAGCTCACCGGGTGCGACAGGGGCTGGAAACACCATATATTTT
>TRBJ2-7|TRBV24-1|NA|TRBD1
CATSETGGTGLYEQYF
TGTGCCACCAGTGAGACAGGGGGAACGGGGTTATACGAGCAGTACTTC
>TRBJ2-7|TRBV27|few|TRBD2
CASSFVPSGSYEQYF
TGTGCCAGCAGTTTTGTTCCTAGCGGGAGCTACGAGCAGTACTTC
>TRBJ2-7|TRBV6-2/TRBV6-3|once|NA
CASSYLDTSYEQYF
TGTGCCAGCAGTTACCTGGACACGAGCTACGAGCAGTACTTC
>TRBJ2-3|TRBV7-2|NA|TRBD1
CASSFEGQGSDTQYF
TGTGCCAGCAGCTTTGAGGGACAGGGTTCAGATACGCAGTATTTT
>TRBJ2-7|TRBV5-1|few|TRBD1
CASSPQGQGVYEQYF
TGCGCCAGCAGCCCCCAGGGACAGGGTGTTTACGAGCAGTACTTC
>TRBJ2-7|TRBV3-1|few|TRBD2
CASSQDSSSGSSLDEQYF
TGTGCCAGCAGCCAAGATTCTTCTAGCGGGAGCTCCCTCGATGAGCAGTACTTC
>TRBJ2-5|TRBV2|few|NA
CASPLSDQETQYF
TGTGCCAGTCCTTTATCGGATCAAGAGACCCAGTACTTC
>TRBJ1-2|TRBV27|few|NA
CASSALTGTHNYGYTF
TGTGCCAGCAGTGCCCTTACCGGGACTCATAACTATGGCTACACCTTC
>TRBJ2-1|TRBV20-1|many|NA
CSARGDSDNEQFF
TGCAGTGCAAGGGGTGATAGCGACAATGAGCAGTTCTTC
>TRBJ1-1|TRBV3-1|many|NA
CASSQGGEAFF
TGTGCCAGCAGCCAGGGAGGGGAAGCTTTCTTT
>TRBJ2-3|TRBV11-2|few|NA
CASSRQFAGQDTQYF
TGTGCCAGCAGCCGACAGTTCGCGGGCCAAGATACGCAGTATTTT
>TRBJ1-2|TRBV24-1|few|TRBD1
CATSDPGQGAGYTF
TGTGCCACCAGTGACCCTGGACAGGGAGCTGGCTACACCTTC
>TRBJ2-7|TRBV12-3/TRBV12-4|many|NA
CASSSPYREYEQYF
TGTGCCAGCAGTTCACCCTACAGGGAGTACGAGCAGTACTTC
>TRBJ2-1|TRBV4-2|few|NA
CASSQGQGSSREQFF
TGTGCCAGCAGCCAAGGTCAGGGGTCTTCTAGGGAGCAGTTCTTC
>TRBJ2-1|TRBV7-8|NA|NA
CASSFGWGAYRNEQFF
TGTGCCAGCAGCTTTGGTTGGGGGGCTTATCGCAATGAGCAGTTCTTC
>TRBJ2-7|TRBV11-2|many|NA
CASSSRLPYEQYF
TGTGCCAGCAGCTCTAGGTTACCCTACGAGCAGTACTTC
>TRBJ1-3|TRBV5-1|NA|NA
CASSYDRSSGNTIYF
TGCGCCAGCAGCTACGACAGGTCTTCTGGAAACACCATATATTTT
>TRBJ2-5|TRBV29-1|few|NA
CSVGSQGETQYF
TGCAGCGTTGGAAGCCAGGGGGAGACCCAGTACTTC
>TRBJ1-1|TRBV28|NA|NA
CASISPSTGRVTEAFF
TGTGCCAGCATTTCCCCTTCTACAGGTAGAGTCACTGAAGCTTTCTTT
>TRBJ2-1|TRBV6-5|few|NA
CASSYPKDISVINEQFF
TGTGCCAGCAGTTACCCCAAAGACATCTCAGTCATCAATGAGCAGTTCTTC
>TRBJ2-3|TRBV20-1|few|TRBD2
CSARALAGTSTDTQYF
TGCAGTGCTAGAGCACTAGCGGGTACTAGCACAGATACGCAGTATTTT
>TRBJ1-1|TRBV14|few|NA
CASSQEYSRNTEAFF
TGTGCCAGCAGCCAAGAGTACAGTCGGAACACTGAAGCTTTCTTT
>TRBJ2-2|TRBV7-7|NA|TRBD1
CASSPRDRGRGELFF
TGTGCTAGCAGCCCCCGGGACAGGGGTCGCGGGGAGCTGTTTTTT
>TRBJ2-7|TRBV4-3|NA|NA
CASSQDRAGPYEQYF
TGCGCCAGCAGCCAAGATAGGGCGGGCCCCTACGAGCAGTACTTC
>TRBJ1-1|TRBV29-1|many|NA
CSVETDLVNTEAFF
TGCAGCGTGGAAACAGACCTGGTGAACACTGAAGCTTTCTTT
>TRBJ1-2|TRBV6-1|NA|NA
CASSEAELGADYGYTF
TGTGCCAGCAGTGAAGCAGAACTAGGCGCGGACTATGGCTACACCTTC
>TRBJ1-5|TRBV28|many|NA
CASSLIGSGNQPQHF
TGTGCCAGCAGTTTAATCGGGAGTGGCAATCAGCCCCAGCATTTT
>TRBJ2-2|TRBV27|few|TRBD1
CASSILQGAGTGELFF
TGTGCCAGCAGTATTCTACAGGGGGCAGGCACCGGGGAGCTGTTTTTT
>TRBJ2-7|TRBV4-1|many|NA
CASSQETAGLESGQYF
TGCGCCAGCAGCCAAGAAACAGCAGGTCTTGAAAGTGGGCAGTACTTC
>TRBJ2-7|TRBV12-3/TRBV12-4|NA|NA
CASSQKLERAAYEQYF
TGTGCCAGCAGTCAGAAATTGGAGCGGGCTGCCTACGAGCAGTACTTC
>TRBJ2-2|TRBV2|few|NA
CASSEALWAETGELFF
TGTGCCAGCAGTGAAGCGCTGTGGGCGGAGACAGGAGAGCTGTTTTTT
>TRBJ2-5|TRBV20-1|NA|NA
CSARVFPGSLQETQYF
TGCAGTGCTAGAGTATTCCCGGGGAGCCTACAAGAGACCCAGTACTTC
>TRBJ1-2|TRBV7-9|NA|NA
CASSFGGFDYGYTF
TGTGCCAGCAGCTTTGGAGGGTTTGACTATGGCTACACCTTC
>TRBJ2-1|TRBV11-2|many|NA
CASSLDLGANEQFF
TGTGCCAGCAGCTTAGATCTGGGGGCGAATGAGCAGTTCTTC
>TRBJ2-7|TRBV4-1|few|NA
CASSVGRGAGYEQYF
TGCGCCAGCAGCGTAGGAAGGGGCGCGGGGTACGAGCAGTACTTC
>TRBJ2-3|TRBV7-2|many|TRBD2
CASSLKASGVHTQYF
TGTGCCAGCAGCTTAAAGGCTAGCGGGGTGCATACGCAGTATTTT
>TRBJ1-1|TRBV19|NA|NA
CASSTMGTEAFF
TGTGCCAGTAGTACTATGGGGACTGAAGCTTTCTTT